This T cell receptor (beta chain) was obtained from a study of CD8 T cells in Susac syndrome. The RNA, about 0.45 to 1 ug, was put through reverse transcription using random hexamers. TCRdb processed the immunoSEQ multiplex PCR reads anew with MiXCR; each CDR3 protein has one entry. The sample records 75,000 to 95,000 distinct CDR3 sequences, 75% to 95% being singletons. The study sequenced TCR beta in blood CD8+ and CD4+ T cells. TEMRA cells were FACS-enriched and CD8+ and CD4+ T cells negatively isolated. V lost 5 bases and J lost 9; bases outside the gene matches: 14. The CDR3 contains 15 residues. CDR1 and CDR2 (germline): MDHEN, SYDVKM. In the case of this clonotype: Its antigen is unidentified.

Points from the study as a whole: Only a relatively small number of individuals were included in the TCR sequencing and HLA analysis.

The sequenced material came from CD8+ T cells from PBMCs. This rearrangement joins TRBV28 to TRBJ2-5, with TRBD2 matching 8 bases. The receptor was derived from a human donor with multiple sclerosis. CDR3 bases: TGTGCCAGCAGTACTCCAGCGGGGGCAAGGTGGCCCCAGTACTTC. Its translation: CASSTPAGARWPQYF. The variable domain in full, with the rest retrieved from reference TRBV28 and TRBJ2-5, is DVKVTQSSRYLVKRTGEKVFLECVQDMDHENMFWYRQDPGLGLRLIYFSYDVKMKEKGDIPEGYSVSREKKERFSLILESASTNQTSMYLCASSTPAGARWPQYFGPGTRLLVL.